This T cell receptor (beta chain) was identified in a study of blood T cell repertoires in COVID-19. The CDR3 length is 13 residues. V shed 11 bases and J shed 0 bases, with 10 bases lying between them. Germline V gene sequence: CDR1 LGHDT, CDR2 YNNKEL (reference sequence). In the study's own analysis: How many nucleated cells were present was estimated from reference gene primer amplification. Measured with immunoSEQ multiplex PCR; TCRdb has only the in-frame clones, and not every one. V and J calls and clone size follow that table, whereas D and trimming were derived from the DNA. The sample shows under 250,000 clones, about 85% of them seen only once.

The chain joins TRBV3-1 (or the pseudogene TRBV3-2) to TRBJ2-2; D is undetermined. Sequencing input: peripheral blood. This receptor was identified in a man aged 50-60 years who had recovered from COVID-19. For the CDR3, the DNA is TGTGCCGCCCAGTTTACGAACACCGGGGAGCTGTTTTTT. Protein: CAAQFTNTGELFF.